This TCR beta chain was sequenced in a study of cytomegalovirus exposure and HLA in healthy donors. Comments on this clone: Its antigen is not known.

Trimming took off 10 bases at V and 3 bases at J, with 16 bases between the two ends. The CDR3 is 13 amino acids. CDR1 is SGHAT and CDR2 is FQNNGV in the germline V gene. General study findings and limits: A list of around 150 TCR beta chains associated with cytomegalovirus was given. A few chains tied to CMV proved CMV antigen-specific in vitro. Many donors carried some public TCRs, although rarity characterized most TCR sequences.

With 60 Vbeta and 13 Jbeta primers, the PCR was carried out. Method: immunoSEQ multiplex PCR; TCRdb's copy keeps in-frame clones and lacks some. The sample has about 200,000 clones, and its top ten clones hold over 0.95%. The V and J genes are TRBV11-2 and TRBJ2-7; tentative D call: TRBD2 (5 bases). This clonotype was obtained from a girl aged 2-15 years in good health and CMV-seropositive. The source material was PBMCs. The CDR3 is CATRTWELYEQYF. CDR3 in DNA: TGTGCCACCAGGACTTGGGAGCTCTACGAGCAGTACTTC.